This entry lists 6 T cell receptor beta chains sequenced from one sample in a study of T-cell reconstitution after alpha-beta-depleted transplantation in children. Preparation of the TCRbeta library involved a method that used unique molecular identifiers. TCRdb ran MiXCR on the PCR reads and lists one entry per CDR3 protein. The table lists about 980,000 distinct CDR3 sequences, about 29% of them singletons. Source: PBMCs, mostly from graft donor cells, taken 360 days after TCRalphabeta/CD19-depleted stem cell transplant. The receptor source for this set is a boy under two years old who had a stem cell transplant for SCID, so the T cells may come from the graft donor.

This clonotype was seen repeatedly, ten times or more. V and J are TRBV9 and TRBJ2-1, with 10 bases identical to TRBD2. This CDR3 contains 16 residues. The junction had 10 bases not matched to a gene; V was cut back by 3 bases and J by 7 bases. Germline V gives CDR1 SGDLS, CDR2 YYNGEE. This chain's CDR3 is CASSAKRGGIENEQFF. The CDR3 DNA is TGTGCCAGCAGCGCCAAGCGGGGGGGCATAGAAAATGAGCAGTTCTTC.

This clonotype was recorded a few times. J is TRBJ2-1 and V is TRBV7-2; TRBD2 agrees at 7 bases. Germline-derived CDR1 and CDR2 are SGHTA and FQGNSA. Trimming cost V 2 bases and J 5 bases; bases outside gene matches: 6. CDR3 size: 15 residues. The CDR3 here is CASSLSTSAHNEQFF. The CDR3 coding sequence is TGTGCCAGCAGCTTAAGTACTAGCGCACACAATGAGCAGTTCTTC.

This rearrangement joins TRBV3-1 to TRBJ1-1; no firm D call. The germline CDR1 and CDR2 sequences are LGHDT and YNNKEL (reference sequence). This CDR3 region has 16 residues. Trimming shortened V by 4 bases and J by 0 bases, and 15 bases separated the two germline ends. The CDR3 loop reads CASSPTSSRMNTEAFF. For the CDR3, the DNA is TGTGCCAGCAGCCCCACGTCTTCGCGGATGAACACTGAAGCTTTCTTT.

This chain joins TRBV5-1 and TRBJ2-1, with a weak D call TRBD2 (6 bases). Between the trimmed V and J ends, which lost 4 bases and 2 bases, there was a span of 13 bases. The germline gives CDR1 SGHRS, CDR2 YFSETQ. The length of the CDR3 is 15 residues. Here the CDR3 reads CASSPGLRPYNEQFF. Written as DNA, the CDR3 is TGCGCCAGCAGCCCTGGACTAAGACCCTACAATGAGCAGTTCTTC. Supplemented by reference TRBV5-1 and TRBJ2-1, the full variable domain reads KAGVTQTPRYLIKTRGQQVTLSCSPISGHRSVSWYQQTPGQGLQFLFEYFSETQRNKGNFPGRFSGRQFSNSRSEMNVSTLELGDSALYLCASSPGLRPYNEQFFGPGTRLTVL.

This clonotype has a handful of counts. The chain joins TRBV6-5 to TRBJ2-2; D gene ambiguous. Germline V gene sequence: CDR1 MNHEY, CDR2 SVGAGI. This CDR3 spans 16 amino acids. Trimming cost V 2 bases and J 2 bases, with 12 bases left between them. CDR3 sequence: CASSYGPELNTGELFF. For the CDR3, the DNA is TGTGCCAGCAGTTACGGGCCAGAACTTAACACCGGGGAGCTGTTTTTT.

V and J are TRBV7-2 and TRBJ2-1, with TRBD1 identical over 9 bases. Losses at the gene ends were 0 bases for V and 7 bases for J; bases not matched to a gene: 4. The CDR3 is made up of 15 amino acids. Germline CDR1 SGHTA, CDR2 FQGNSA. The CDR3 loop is CASSLARDRANEQFF. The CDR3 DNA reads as TGTGCCAGCAGCTTAGCGCGGGACAGGGCGAATGAGCAGTTCTTC.